Listed below are T cell receptor beta chains from one sample, sequenced in a study of cytomegalovirus exposure and HLA in healthy donors. Method: immunoSEQ multiplex PCR; TCRdb's copy keeps in-frame clones and lacks some. The sample consists of 75,000 to 90,000 clones, more than 60% of them appearing once. Sequencing was done on a sample of PBMCs. The receptors here all came from a human donor in good health. The CDR3 runs from the conserved cysteine through the conserved F or W. The D gene is left open where the match is weak. Clone sizes are given selectively: once, few, many, or a class where the clone is expanded.

cdr3_nt cdr3_aa j_call d_call clone_size v_call cdr3_length
TGCGCCAGCAGCCAAGTTGGACTTTCCTACGAGCAGTACTTC CASSQVGLSYEQYF TRBJ2-7 - - TRBV4-1 14
TGTGCCAGCAGCCCCGGGACAGGGGTAATTCAGCCCCAGCATTTT CASSPGTGVIQPQHF TRBJ1-5 TRBD1 few TRBV9 15
TGTGCCACGCGCCAGAGCTATAGCAATCAGCCCCAGAATTTT CATRQSYSNQPQNF TRBJ1-5 - - TRBV19 14
TGTGCCAGCAGCTTAAGGGGCTTCGCCGAATATGGCTACACCTTC CASSLRGFAEYGYTF TRBJ1-2 - - TRBV7-9 15
TGTGCCAGTAGTGGACAGTCTAGCACAGATACGCAGTATTTT CASSGQSSTDTQYF TRBJ2-3 - - TRBV19 14
TGTGCCAGTAGCCCATTAGCGGGAGGTACCGGGGAGCTGTTTTTT CASSPLAGGTGELFF TRBJ2-2 TRBD2 - TRBV19 15
TGTGCCTGGAGCCCGGGACATGGAAACATTCAGTACTTC CAWSPGHGNIQYF TRBJ2-4 - - TRBV30 13
TGTGCCAGCAGGAGGGCAGCTCTGGGGAACACTGAAGCTTTCTTT CASRRAALGNTEAFF TRBJ1-1 - - TRBV6-5 15
TGTGCCAGCAGCCAAGGGACAGGACCAAGCTATGGCTACACCTTC CASSQGTGPSYGYTF TRBJ1-2 TRBD1 - TRBV14 15
TGTGCCAGCAGCCAACCACCGGGACAGGGCACCTACGAGCAGTACTTC CASSQPPGQGTYEQYF TRBJ2-7 TRBD1 - TRBV14 16
TGTGCCAGCAGTACGAGTGGCCGGGGGACTGAAGCTTTCTTT CASSTSGRGTEAFF TRBJ1-1 - few TRBV6-5 14